The clone carrying this T cell receptor beta chain was seen a few times. The data derive from a study of OX40 agonist ivuxolimab in advanced cancers. Collection of blood occurred at baseline, at cycle 4 day 1, and at cycle 7 day 1. Trimming took off 7 bases at V and 7 bases at J, with 16 bases between the two ends. The CDR3 consists of 13 residues. Germline V CDR1 and CDR2: MNHNY, SVGAGI (reference sequence). Clones were sequenced by immunoSEQ multiplex PCR, and TCRdb holds only the in-frame ones, with some missing. The profile shows 35,000 to 50,000 clones, 80% to 90% of them singletons. The sequencing used CD4+ or CD8+ T cells sorted from blood, collected in a trial of the OX40 agonist ivuxolimab. The clonotype was recovered from an adult with an advanced solid tumor such as melanoma, head and neck, liver or kidney cancer. The J gene is TRBJ1-2, the V gene TRBV6-6, with no clear D. CDR3 sequence: CASTPGQMGGYTF. CDR3 coding DNA: TGTGCCAGCACCCCCGGGCAGATGGGTGGCTACACCTTC.